A selection of T cell receptor beta chains follows, all from one sample in a study of radiation and T cells in renal cell carcinoma. Profiling relied on immunoSEQ multiplex PCR, and the TCRdb table lists in-frame clones only, not all of them. The sample has about 64,000 clones; about three quarters are singletons. Source: blood, taken from a patient whose treatment included radiotherapy and nephrectomy. These receptors came from a man in his fifties or sixties with renal cell carcinoma. CDR3s include the opening cysteine and the closing phenylalanine or tryptophan. D genes are given only for firm matches. The size entry is marked missing in some rows and otherwise reads once, few, many or a size class.

J: TRBJ1-1; V: TRBV10-3; size: -; D: -; DNA: TGTGCCATCAGTGGGGCCGAGGGCGCTGAAGCTTTCTTT; CDR3: CAISGAEGAEAFF
J: TRBJ2-5; V: TRBV29-1; size: -; D: TRBD2; DNA: TGCAGCGTTGTGATTAGCGGGGGGGCCGTGAAGACCCAGTACTTC; CDR3: CSVVISGGAVKTQYF
J: TRBJ1-1; V: TRBV11-2; size: once; D: -; DNA: TGTGCCAGCAGCTTTTGGGGCCAGGGCACTGAAGCTTTCTTT; CDR3: CASSFWGQGTEAFF
J: TRBJ2-1; V: TRBV6-5; size: -; D: -; DNA: TGTGCCAGCTTTACTCAGGCTGGAACTGAGCAGTTCTTC; CDR3: CASFTQAGTEQFF
J: TRBJ2-7; V: TRBV6-1; size: -; D: -; DNA: TGTGCCAGCAGCCCCCAGCCGTACGAGCAGTACTTC; CDR3: CASSPQPYEQYF
J: TRBJ1-2; V: TRBV2; size: -; D: TRBD1; DNA: TGTGCCAGCAGTGCGTATAGGGACAGGGGCGGAGGCTACACCTTC; CDR3: CASSAYRDRGGGYTF
J: TRBJ1-5; V: TRBV6-6; size: -; D: -; DNA: TGTGCCAGCAGTCGAGGACAGAACAATCAGCCCCAGCATTTT; CDR3: CASSRGQNNQPQHF
J: TRBJ1-1; V: TRBV10-3; size: -; D: -; DNA: TGTGCCATCAGTGAGTCGAGTTGGATGAACACTGAAGCTTTCTTT; CDR3: CAISESSWMNTEAFF
J: TRBJ2-1; V: TRBV2; size: -; D: TRBD1; DNA: TGTGCCAGCACGAGGGACAGATCCTACAATGAGCAGTTCTTC; CDR3: CASTRDRSYNEQFF
J: TRBJ1-6; V: TRBV5-1; size: -; D: -; DNA: TGCGCCAGCAGCTTGGGACAGACTCAGAATTCACCCCTCCACTTT; CDR3: CASSLGQTQNSPLHF
J: TRBJ2-5; V: TRBV4-2; size: once; D: -; DNA: TGTGCCAGCAGCCAAGATCGGGCAGGGCGTGAGACCCAGTACTTC; CDR3: CASSQDRAGRETQYF
J: TRBJ2-3; V: TRBV30; size: -; D: TRBD2; DNA: TGTGCCTGGCAGGGGGGGAGCGGGAGGGCCGATACGCAGTATTTT; CDR3: CAWQGGSGRADTQYF
J: TRBJ2-7; V: TRBV11-2; size: -; D: -; DNA: TGTGCCAGCAGCTTAGGCAGGGGTGAAAGGGATTCCTACGAGCAGTACTTC; CDR3: CASSLGRGERDSYEQYF
J: TRBJ2-6; V: TRBV27; size: -; D: TRBD2; DNA: TGTGCCAGCAGCCTGGGGAGGGCTGGGGCCAACGTCCTGACTTTC; CDR3: CASSLGRAGANVLTF
J: TRBJ2-5; V: TRBV13; size: -; D: -; DNA: TGTGCCAGCAGCTCGGGACTAGAGACCCAGTACTTC; CDR3: CASSSGLETQYF
J: TRBJ1-3; V: TRBV30; size: -; D: -; DNA: TGTGCCTGGAGATACTCTGGAAACACCATATATTTT; CDR3: CAWRYSGNTIYF
J: TRBJ1-6; V: TRBV29-1; size: -; D: -; DNA: TGCAGCTACCGGACAGAACAGGATTCACCCCTCCACTTT; CDR3: CSYRTEQDSPLHF
J: TRBJ2-6; V: TRBV30; size: -; D: -; DNA: TGTGCCTGGAGTGCCCTACAGAAGCCTGGGGCCAACGTCCTGACTTTC; CDR3: CAWSALQKPGANVLTF
J: TRBJ1-1; V: TRBV11-3; size: -; D: TRBD1; DNA: TGTGCCAGCAGCCCCCAGGGGGAGATTGAAGCTTTCTTT; CDR3: CASSPQGEIEAFF
J: TRBJ1-2; V: TRBV2; size: -; D: -; DNA: TGTGCCAGCAGTGAAGCGCTTGCGGACCGGGGCTACACCTTC; CDR3: CASSEALADRGYTF
J: TRBJ2-7; V: TRBV29-1; size: few; D: -; DNA: TGCAGCCCCCGGACACGCCTTCAAGGCGAGCAGTACTTC; CDR3: CSPRTRLQGEQYF
J: TRBJ2-7; V: TRBV10-2; size: -; D: -; DNA: TGCGCCAGCAGTGACACGGCCTACGAGCAGTACTTC; CDR3: CASSDTAYEQYF
J: TRBJ2-1; V: TRBV11-2; size: once; D: -; DNA: TGTGCCAGCAGCTTAGATCTCCCCCTCTCCTACAATGAGCAGTTCTTC; CDR3: CASSLDLPLSYNEQFF
J: TRBJ2-4; V: TRBV11-3; size: -; D: TRBD1; DNA: TGTGCCAGCAGCCCCCCGGACAGGGAAAACATTCAGTACTTC; CDR3: CASSPPDRENIQYF
J: TRBJ2-2; V: TRBV10-2; size: once; D: TRBD1; DNA: TGCGCCAGCACCAGTGAGAGGGGAACCGGGACAGGGTATGGGGAGCTGTTTTTT; CDR3: CASTSERGTGTGYGELFF
J: TRBJ1-3; V: TRBV30; size: -; D: -; DNA: TGTGCCTGGACCGACATTCTCCGGGGAAACACCATATATTTT; CDR3: CAWTDILRGNTIYF
J: TRBJ1-1; V: TRBV6-6; size: -; D: TRBD1; DNA: TGTGCCAGCAGTCTCCGGACAGGGTCGAACACTGAAGCTTTCTTT; CDR3: CASSLRTGSNTEAFF
J: TRBJ2-2; V: TRBV7-7; size: -; D: -; DNA: TGTGCCAGCAGCTTGGGGACACTGAACACCGGGGAGCTGTTTTTT; CDR3: CASSLGTLNTGELFF
J: TRBJ1-5; V: TRBV7-2; size: once; D: TRBD1; DNA: TGTGCCAGCAGCCCAGGACAGGGGAGCAATCAGCCCCAGCATTTT; CDR3: CASSPGQGSNQPQHF
J: TRBJ1-6; V: TRBV18; size: -; D: TRBD1; DNA: TGTGCCAGCTCACCGCGACAGGGGCCCGATTCACCCCTCCACTTT; CDR3: CASSPRQGPDSPLHF
J: TRBJ2-2; V: TRBV2; size: -; D: TRBD1; DNA: TGTGCCAGCAGTGAAATGACAGGGAGAGGACCCGGGGAGCTGTTTTTT; CDR3: CASSEMTGRGPGELFF
J: TRBJ2-2; V: TRBV7-2; size: -; D: -; DNA: TGTGCCAGCAGCTTAGGGGGGGCGGGATCCACCGGGGAGCTGTTTTTT; CDR3: CASSLGGAGSTGELFF
J: TRBJ2-7; V: TRBV7-2; size: -; D: -; DNA: TGTGCCAGCAGCCAAACGGGGGGCCGGTCCTACGAGCAGTACTTC; CDR3: CASSQTGGRSYEQYF
J: TRBJ1-2; V: TRBV15; size: few; D: -; DNA: TGTGCCACCAGCAGGGGAGGGCAGTCTAACTATGGCTACACCTTC; CDR3: CATSRGGQSNYGYTF
J: TRBJ2-7; V: TRBV30; size: -; D: -; DNA: TGTGCCTCCACACCAGCAATCAGGGGCCCCACCTACGAGCAGTACTTC; CDR3: CASTPAIRGPTYEQYF
J: TRBJ2-3; V: TRBV11-3; size: -; D: -; DNA: TGTGCCAGCACCAGGGGGACTAGCACAGATACGCAGTATTTT; CDR3: CASTRGTSTDTQYF
J: TRBJ1-4; V: TRBV6-1; size: -; D: -; DNA: TGTGCCAGCAGTGAAGTCCCTGACTGGAATGAAAAACTGTTTTTT; CDR3: CASSEVPDWNEKLFF
J: TRBJ2-7; V: TRBV6-6; size: -; D: -; DNA: TGTGCCAGCAGGTCCGGGACAATCTACGAGCAGTACTTC; CDR3: CASRSGTIYEQYF
J: TRBJ2-1; V: TRBV10-3; size: -; D: -; DNA: TGTGCCATCAGTGCGGCGGACGACTACAATGAGCAGTTCTTC; CDR3: CAISAADDYNEQFF
J: TRBJ2-1; V: TRBV6-5; size: -; D: -; DNA: TGTGCCACCGTGAAGGGTGCAGGCTTGAGCGATGAGCAGTTCTTC; CDR3: CATVKGAGLSDEQFF
J: TRBJ2-5; V: TRBV7-9; size: -; D: -; DNA: TGTGCCAGCAGCTCTGTTGAGACCCAGTACTTC; CDR3: CASSSVETQYF
J: TRBJ2-7; V: TRBV7-2; size: many; D: -; DNA: TGTGCCAGCAGCTTAGGAGGCATTCTCTACGAGCAGTACTTC; CDR3: CASSLGGILYEQYF
J: TRBJ2-5; V: TRBV7-9; size: -; D: -; DNA: TGTGCCAGCAGACCCGCCGGCAGCACGGAGACCCAGTACTTC; CDR3: CASRPAGSTETQYF
J: TRBJ1-1; V: TRBV19; size: -; D: TRBD1; DNA: TGTGCCAGTAGTATAGAACCGGGACAGATGAACACTGAAGCTTTCTTT; CDR3: CASSIEPGQMNTEAFF
J: TRBJ2-3; V: TRBV4-3; size: -; D: -; DNA: TGCGCCAGCAGCCAACGACAGAACACAGATACGCAGTATTTT; CDR3: CASSQRQNTDTQYF
J: TRBJ1-4; V: TRBV7-9; size: -; D: -; DNA: TGTGCCAGCAGCTTCCTCGAAGAAAAACTGTTTTTT; CDR3: CASSFLEEKLFF
J: TRBJ2-7; V: TRBV6-6; size: -; D: TRBD1; DNA: TGTGCCAGCATTGCCGGGACAGGGGGCAACGAGCAGTACTTC; CDR3: CASIAGTGGNEQYF
J: TRBJ2-2; V: TRBV6-1; size: -; D: -; DNA: TGTGCCAGCACTCCCGTCCAGCGAACCGGGGAGCTGTTTTTT; CDR3: CASTPVQRTGELFF